One sample yielded the 27 T cell receptor beta chains listed below, sequenced in a study of T cells in Graves' hyperthyroidism and ophthalmopathy. RNA transcripts gave rise to amplified TCR beta CDR3 regions. The HTBI set primed first-round TCR CDR3 RT-PCR. Via MiXCR, TCRdb re-called the multiplex PCR reads, giving one row per CDR3 protein. The data hold approximately 590,000 distinct CDR3 sequences, with 15% to 19% observed a single time. The sequencing sample was made of blood. The receptor source for this set is a woman in her twenties or thirties with Graves' hyperthyroidism.

This clonotype was observed at least ten times. V gene TRBV3-1 combines with J gene TRBJ1-2, with 7 nucleotides matching TRBD1. Germline V gives CDR1 LGHDT, CDR2 YNNKEL (reference sequence). V shed 1 base, J shed 3 bases, and the junction held 2 bases outside the gene matches. The CDR3 has 14 residues. CDR3 sequence: CASSQVQGYYGYTF. CDR3 bases: TGTGCCAGCAGCCAAGTACAGGGGTACTATGGCTACACCTTC. Full variable domain (rest looked up from reference TRBV3-1 and TRBJ1-2): DTAVSQTPKYLVTQMGNDKSIKCEQNLGHDTMYWYKQDSKKFLKIMFSYNNKELIINETVPNRFSPKSPDKAHLNLHINSLELGDSAVYFCASSQVQGYYGYTFGSGTRLTVV.

The chain employs TRBV15 and TRBJ1-2; D is unclear. CDR3 length: 14 residues. Trimming stripped 0 bases from V and 4 bases from J, with 9 bases between. Germline-derived CDR1 and CDR2 are LNHNV and YYDKDF (reference sequence). CDR3 amino acids: CATSRDGGSYGYTF. The CDR3 DNA sequence: TGTGCCACCAGCAGAGATGGTGGGAGCTATGGCTACACCTTC. Full variable domain (remainder filled in from reference TRBV15 and TRBJ1-2): DAMVIQNPRYQVTQFGKPVTLSCSQTLNHNVMYWYQQKSSQAPKLLFHYYDKDFNNEADTPDNFQSRRPNTSFCFLDIRSPGLGDTAMYLCATSRDGGSYGYTFGSGTRLTVV.

This clonotype came up a few times. This chain links TRBV4-1 with TRBJ1-5; possible D gene TRBD1, 6 bases. CDR1 and CDR2 (germline): MGHRA, YSYEKL. V shed 1 base and J shed 4 bases, with 8 bases lying between them. The CDR3 has 14 amino acids. DNA of the CDR3: TGCGCCAGCAGCCAAGGGGACATGAATCAGCCCCAGCATTTT. Protein product: CASSQGDMNQPQHF.

This clonotype was recorded at least ten times. CDR3 protein: CASSLVRRISYNEQFF. The CDR3 DNA is TGCGCCAGCAGCTTGGTTCGGCGGATCTCCTACAATGAGCAGTTCTTC. The chain has TRBV5-1 and TRBJ2-1; D is unresolved. This CDR3 region has 16 residues. The germline V gene has CDR1 SGHRS and CDR2 YFSETQ. V lost 0 bases, J lost 0 bases, and 10 bases lay in between.

This clonotype has a handful of counts. The chain employs TRBV19 and TRBJ1-5; 8 bases align to TRBD1. The CDR3 is 13 amino acids. Germline assignment: CDR1 LNHDA and CDR2 SQIVND (reference sequence). Unmatched junction bases numbered 3, after V lost 9 bases and J lost 2 bases. CDR3 sequence reads: CASGQGRNQPQHF. CDR3 in DNA: TGTGCCAGCGGACAGGGACGCAATCAGCCCCAGCATTTT. Combining the CDR3 with reference TRBV19 and TRBJ1-5 gives the whole variable domain DGGITQSPKYLFRKEGQNVTLSCEQNLNHDAMYWYRQDPGQGLRLIYYSQIVNDFQKGDIAEGYSVSREKKESFPLTVTSAQKNPTAFYLCASGQGRNQPQHFGDGTRLSIL.

This clonotype was picked up a small number of times. The chain employs TRBV4-1 and TRBJ2-1, with 9 bases matching TRBD2. V gave up 5 bases and J gave up 7 bases; unmatched junction bases: 6. There are 14 residues in the CDR3. Germline V gene lookup returns CDR1 MGHRA and CDR2 YSYEKL. The CDR3 sequence: CASSEAGGGNEQFF. CDR3 in DNA: TGCGCCAGCAGCGAAGCGGGAGGAGGGAATGAGCAGTTCTTC.

This clonotype was seen ten or more times. This chain links TRBV3-1 with TRBJ2-1, with 7 bases identical to TRBD2. With 1 base clipped from V and 4 bases from J, the junction kept 4 bases outside the gene matches. The CDR3 runs 15 residues. The germline V gene has CDR1 LGHDT and CDR2 YNNKEL (reference sequence). The CDR3 here is CASSQALATYNEQFF. CDR3 nucleotide sequence: TGTGCCAGCAGCCAAGCACTAGCGACTTACAATGAGCAGTTCTTC.

This clonotype was recorded once. The chain couples TRBV18 to TRBJ2-3; unclear D gene. This CDR3 is 13 amino acids long. V lost 3 bases, J lost 6 bases, and 10 bases lay in between. Germline V gives CDR1 KGHSH, CDR2 LQKENI. CDR3 sequence reads: CASSPRPQDTQYF. In DNA form, the CDR3 reads TGTGCCAGCTCACCCCGACCCCAGGATACGCAGTATTTT. The complete variable domain, with remaining parts taken from reference TRBV18 and TRBJ2-3, reads NAGVMQNPRHLVRRRGQEARLRCSPMKGHSHVYWYRQLPEEGLKFMVYLQKENIIDESGMPKERFSAEFPKEGPSILRIQQVVRGDSAAYFCASSPRPQDTQYFGPGTRLTVL.

In this sample, this clonotype turned up many times. The chain links TRBV11-2 to TRBJ2-1; D not certain. Germline V gene sequence: CDR1 SGHAT, CDR2 FQNNGV. The CDR3 totals 15 residues. Between the trimmed V and J ends, which lost 0 bases and 0 bases, there was a span of 6 bases. CDR3 protein: CASSLDAGSYNEQFF. CDR3 nucleotide sequence: TGTGCCAGCAGCTTAGACGCAGGCTCCTACAATGAGCAGTTCTTC.

This clonotype was found many times. The chain employs TRBV7-9 and TRBJ2-7; perhaps TRBD2 as D (6 bases). In germline, CDR1 is SEHNR, CDR2 FQNEAQ (reference sequence). Trimming removed 4 bases from V and 4 bases from J, with 14 bases in between. The CDR3 is 14 amino acids. CDR3 loop: CASSSGQGGYEQYF. Written as DNA, the CDR3 is TGTGCCAGCAGCTCCGGACAAGGAGGGTACGAGCAGTACTTC.

In this sample, this clonotype turned up many times. V gene TRBV12-3 or TRBV12-4 combines with J gene TRBJ2-7; perhaps TRBD2 as D (5 bases). The V and J ends lost 8 bases and 4 bases respectively, with 12 bases between them. The CDR3 spans 12 residues. This CDR3 reads CASASGGYEQYF. The CDR3, as DNA: TGTGCCAGCGCATCCGGAGGATACGAGCAGTACTTC.

This clonotype has a count of ten or more. The chain combines TRBV6-1 with TRBJ2-7, with 11 bases aligning to TRBD1. This CDR3 has 15 residues. Trimming at V came to 5 bases and at J to 4 bases, leaving 7 bases not matched to a gene. Per germline, CDR1 MNHNS and CDR2 SASEGT. The CDR3 region has the DNA TGTGCCAGCAGTAGAGGACAGGGGGCATTGTACGAGCAGTACTTC. As protein: CASSRGQGALYEQYF.

This clonotype was found many times. The genes are TRBV10-3 and TRBJ2-1; 12 bases are a match to TRBD2. Trimming cost V 6 bases and J 4 bases; bases outside gene matches: 7. The germline gives CDR1 ENHRY, CDR2 SYGVKD. The CDR3 runs 16 residues. CDR3 sequence reads: CAIRPGTSGSYNEQFF. The DNA of the CDR3 is TGTGCCATCAGGCCCGGGACTAGCGGGTCGTACAATGAGCAGTTCTTC.

This clonotype was detected ten times or more. The chain links TRBV7-2 to TRBJ1-1, with no clear D. The germline CDR1 and CDR2 sequences are SGHTA and FQGNSA. Trimming removed 1 base at V and 1 base at J, with 7 bases between. The CDR3 totals 14 residues. In nucleotides, the CDR3 is TGTGCCAGCAGCTTAGGAGCAGCGAACACTGAAGCTTTCTTT. It specifies CASSLGAANTEAFF. The full variable domain, completed using reference TRBV7-2 and TRBJ1-1, is GAGVSQSPSNKVTEKGKDVELRCDPISGHTALYWYRQSLGQGLEFLIYFQGNSAPDKSGLPSDRFSAERTGGSVSTLTIQRTQQEDSAVYLCASSLGAANTEAFFGQGTRLTVV.

In this sample, this clonotype turned up many times. The chain uses TRBV6-5 and TRBJ2-2; 10 bases match TRBD2. CDR3 length: 18 residues. Trimming took 2 bases from V and 4 from J; bases not matched to a gene: 10. CDR1 MNHEY and CDR2 SVGAGI come from the germline V gene. The DNA of the CDR3 is TGTGCCAGCAGTTACGTCCTAGCGGGAGCCCTCGCCACCGGGGAGCTGTTTTTT. This codes for CASSYVLAGALATGELFF.

J is TRBJ1-3 and V is TRBV24-1, with 7 bases that match TRBD1. V lost 3 bases to trimming and J lost 0 bases; unmatched junction nucleotides: 10. Germline CDR1 and CDR2: KGHDR and SFDVKD. This CDR3 spans 18 amino acids. CDR3 coding DNA: TGTGCCACCAGTGATCTACACGCGGACAGGAGCTCTGGAAACACCATATATTTT. Amino acid sequence: CATSDLHADRSSGNTIYF.

CDR3 in amino acids: CASSLGWRPLAKNIQYF. The DNA for the CDR3 is TGTGCCAGCAGCTTAGGGTGGCGTCCCCTAGCCAAAAACATTCAGTACTTC. This chain links TRBV11-2 with TRBJ2-4; the D is unclear. Trimming took 1 base from V and 0 from J, leaving 13 bases between them. This CDR3 has 17 residues. CDR1 SGHAT and CDR2 FQNNGV come from the germline V gene.

The chain uses TRBV7-6 and TRBJ2-1, with D possibly called TRBD1 or TRBD2 (5 bases each). The J call is in doubt because the DNA end fits TRBJ2-7 better. The CDR3 is 14 amino acids. Germline CDR1 reads SGHVS; CDR2 reads FNYEAQ. In DNA, the CDR3 is TGTGCCAGCAGCTTAGCCGGGACCTACAATGAGCAGTACTTC. Its protein product is CASSLAGTYNEQYF.

The chain links TRBV10-3 to TRBJ1-5, with a possible D match to TRBD1 (5 bases). Germline CDR1 and CDR2: ENHRY and SYGVKD. The CDR3 has 14 residues. The ends were cut back, 7 bases at V and 3 bases at J, with 13 bases in the middle. The CDR3 region is CAIIFRGVNQPQHF. The CDR3, as DNA: TGTGCCATCATTTTCCGGGGGGTCAATCAGCCCCAGCATTTT.

The gene calls are TRBV5-4 and TRBJ2-1; 14 nucleotides match TRBD2. Germline V gene data show CDR1 as SGHNT and CDR2 as YYREEE (reference sequence). The length of the CDR3 is 14 residues. V shed 5 bases, J shed 15 bases, and the junction held 10 bases outside the gene matches. This CDR3 reads CASRPGTSGSGLFF. The CDR3 nucleotides read TGTGCCAGCAGACCCGGGACTAGCGGGAGTGGTTTGTTCTTC.

V is TRBV4-1 and J is TRBJ2-7, with D tentatively TRBD1 (6 bases). The CDR3 contains 15 residues. The germline V gene encodes CDR1 MGHRA and CDR2 YSYEKL. V gave up 0 bases and J gave up 3 bases, with 12 bases separating them. As DNA, the CDR3 is TGCGCCAGCAGCCAAGAGTGGGCAGGGGTCTACGAGCAGTACTTC. Translation: CASSQEWAGVYEQYF.

This clonotype was recorded many times. The genes are TRBV12-5 and TRBJ2-7, with 7 positions matching TRBD1. J lost 5 bases, V lost 0 bases, and 4 bases had no gene match. The V gene's germline CDR1 is LGHNT and CDR2 FRNRAP. This CDR3 contains 14 residues. CDR3 loop: CASGLVTGDHEQYF. Here the CDR3 DNA reads TGTGCTAGTGGTTTGGTAACAGGGGATCACGAGCAGTACTTC. Full variable domain (remainder filled in from reference TRBV12-5 and TRBJ2-7): DARVTQTPRHKVTEMGQEVTMRCQPILGHNTVFWYRQTMMQGLELLAYFRNRAPLDDSGMPKDRFSAEMPDATLATLKIQPSEPRDSAVYFCASGLVTGDHEQYFGPGTRLTVT.

The V gene is TRBV24-1, the J gene TRBJ2-7, with D uncertain. CDR1 and CDR2 (germline): KGHDR, SFDVKD. This CDR3 spans 14 amino acids. Trimming cost V 8 bases and J 3 bases, with 16 bases left between them. The CDR3 loop reads CATKFPRDIYEQYF. The CDR3, as DNA: TGTGCCACCAAGTTTCCCAGAGATATCTACGAGCAGTACTTC.

Many counts were recorded for this clonotype. The chain joins TRBV7-9 to TRBJ2-5; D is unresolved. The V and J ends lost 7 bases and 3 bases respectively, with 15 bases between them. The V gene's germline CDR1 is SEHNR and CDR2 FQNEAQ (reference sequence). This CDR3 has 14 amino acids. In DNA, the CDR3 is TGTGCCAGCACCCCGCTCCCGAGCAAAGAGACCCAGTACTTC. As protein: CASTPLPSKETQYF.

This clonotype was detected ten times or more. J is TRBJ1-2 and V is TRBV27; 7 positions agree with TRBD1. With 4 bases clipped from V and 7 bases from J, the junction kept 9 bases outside the gene matches. Germline assignment: CDR1 MNHEY and CDR2 SMNVEV (reference sequence). The CDR3 extends over 14 amino acids. As DNA, the CDR3 is TGTGCCAGCAGTTGGGCAAGGGAGGGGGCTGGCTACACCTTC. This codes for CASSWAREGAGYTF.

This clonotype showed up many times. The chain carries TRBV2 and TRBJ2-7; no clear D gene. V lost 5 bases to trimming and J lost 2 bases, with 10 bases between them. Germline lookup yields CDR1 SNHLY and CDR2 FYNNEI. The CDR3 is made up of 13 amino acids. The CDR3 protein is CASSSLYAYEQYF. The DNA for the CDR3 is TGTGCCAGCAGTAGTCTGTACGCCTACGAGCAGTACTTC.

This clonotype was seen ten or more times. This sequence joins TRBV12-3 or TRBV12-4 and TRBJ1-1; weak D call: TRBD1 (6 bases). Trimming took 8 bases from V and 4 from J, leaving 20 bases between them. CDR3 size: 15 residues. CDR3 sequence: CASQDRTVRSTEAFF. In nucleotides, the CDR3 is TGTGCCAGCCAAGACAGGACAGTTAGGAGCACTGAAGCTTTCTTT.